This T cell receptor (beta chain) stems from a study of blood T cell repertoires in COVID-19. Study in general: Both acute and convalescent COVID-19 samples were obtained from the United States, Italy and Spain. T cells, B-cell-depleted T cells, or PBMCs supplied cDNA or gDNA.

V dropped 1 base and J dropped 2 bases, with 10 bases sitting between them. The length of the CDR3 is 15 residues. CDR1 SEHNR and CDR2 FQNEAQ come from the germline V gene (reference sequence). This clone was seen just once. Original processing methods: Amplification of reference gene primers was used by the study to estimate nucleated cell counts. Here immunoSEQ multiplex PCR was the method, and the copy in TCRdb shows in-frame clones only, minus some. That table supplies the V and J calls and clone size; D and trimming were determined from the DNA. This table has over 120,000 clones, 88% appearing once.

The clonotype comes from a man between 70 and 80 years old with acute or convalescent COVID-19. Sequencing was done on a sample of peripheral blood. The chain carries TRBV7-9 and TRBJ2-3; TRBD1 is a possible D gene (5 bases). The CDR3 coding sequence is TGTGCCAGCAGCTTAGGGGGCCCCGACACAGATACGCAGTATTTT. This encodes CASSLGGPDTDTQYF.